This T cell receptor (beta chain) stems from a study of blood T cell repertoires in COVID-19. Study-wide context: The United States, Italy and Spain were the sources of the acute and convalescent COVID-19 samples.

The repertoire was sequenced with immunoSEQ multiplex PCR; TCRdb's copy has only in-frame clones and lacks some. The table includes around 250,000 clones, almost 85% detected once. Germline CDR1 KGHSH, CDR2 LQKENI. This CDR3 region has 15 residues. Between the trimmed V and J ends, which lost 0 bases and 5 bases, there was a span of 11 bases. Participants reported their clinical history, and cohort assignment relied on those reports. The chain is built from TRBV18 and TRBJ2-1, with D possibly being TRBD2 (6 bases). The material sequenced was PBMCs or T cells enriched from blood (not recorded which). The sequence was obtained from a woman between 50 and 59 years old with acute COVID-19. The CDR3 protein is CASSPPWRGHNEQFF. The CDR3 nucleotides read TGTGCCAGCTCACCACCATGGCGGGGCCACAATGAGCAGTTCTTC.